Listed below are T cell receptor beta chains from one sample, sequenced in a study of blood T cell repertoires in COVID-19. TCRdb's copy holds only in-frame clones and misses some; the assay was immunoSEQ multiplex PCR. The table has about 270,000 clones, approximately 90% seen once. The specimen was PBMCs or T cells enriched from blood (not recorded which). Every receptor here comes from a woman aged 18-30 years who had recovered from COVID-19. Both conserved end residues are part of each CDR3. The D gene is left open where the match is weak. Clone size is shown for a subset of rows, as once, few, many or a class of expanded clone.

TGTGCCAGCGGATTGCCAAGGGGCACTGAAGCTTTCTTT,CASGLPRGTEAFF,TRBJ1-1,13,TRBV28,NA,NA
TGTGCAAGTCGCTGGCAGTGGGAGTGGGCTTTCTTT,CASRWQWEWAFF,TRBJ1-1,12,TRBV12-2,NA,NA
TGTGCCAGCAGCTTAGTGGCGTCGGGAGCCTTCAACACTGAAGCTTTCTTT,CASSLVASGAFNTEAFF,TRBJ1-1,17,TRBV7-8,once,NA
TGTGCCAGTACCGGGACTCATAGCGCCTACGAGCAGTACTTC,CASTGTHSAYEQYF,TRBJ2-7,14,TRBV6-5,few,NA
TGTGCCAGCAGCTTAGCGGGGCTAGTAGGACAGCCCCAGCATTTT,CASSLAGLVGQPQHF,TRBJ1-5,15,TRBV7-2,few,NA
TGTGCCAGCAGCGTGGGACAGGGGGGCTACACCTTC,CASSVGQGGYTF,TRBJ1-2,12,TRBV7-9,few,TRBD1
TGTGCCAGCGGAGGGGTTTCCTCTGGAAACACCATATATTTT,CASGGVSSGNTIYF,TRBJ1-3,14,TRBV2,NA,NA
TGTGCCAGCAGTTTATCGGGGTCGGGGTCGGGCGGCAATCAGCCCCAGCATTTT,CASSLSGSGSGGNQPQHF,TRBJ1-5,18,TRBV28,NA,NA
TGCGCCAGCAGCACCCGACAGGGGTTCCAAGAGACCCAGTACTTC,CASSTRQGFQETQYF,TRBJ2-5,15,TRBV4-1,NA,TRBD1
TGCAGTGCTAGCGGTTCGTATGGCTACACCTTC,CSASGSYGYTF,TRBJ1-2,11,TRBV20-1,NA,NA
TGTGCCAGCAGCCCTTCTGGCGGGCTCTATGGCTACACCTTC,CASSPSGGLYGYTF,TRBJ1-2,14,TRBV7-9,NA,NA
TGCGCCAGCAGCCGCCAGACGGGGGGGAACTATGGCTACACCTTC,CASSRQTGGNYGYTF,TRBJ1-2,15,TRBV4-1,NA,NA
TGTGCCAGCAGCAAACAACAGGGGACAGAGCAGTACTTC,CASSKQQGTEQYF,TRBJ2-7,13,TRBV7-9,NA,TRBD1
TGTGCCAGCAGCTTAGGGACTAGAGATGAGCAGTTCTTC,CASSLGTRDEQFF,TRBJ2-1,13,TRBV11-2,NA,TRBD2
TGCGCCAGCAGCTTTTCTGCGGCCGGCTATGGCTACACCTTC,CASSFSAAGYGYTF,TRBJ1-2,14,TRBV5-1,NA,NA
TGTGCCAGCAGTTTAAGGCAGGGGCAGGGCTACACCTTC,CASSLRQGQGYTF,TRBJ1-2,13,TRBV12-3/TRBV12-4,NA,NA
TGTGCCAGTAGTATAGACCTCGGGGAGCTGTTTTTT,CASSIDLGELFF,TRBJ2-2,12,TRBV19,few,NA
TGTGCCAGCAGCTTAGCGGGACAGGGAGGGAACTATGGCTACACCTTC,CASSLAGQGGNYGYTF,TRBJ1-2,16,TRBV7-2,NA,TRBD1
TGCGCCAGCAGCCCTTCCGGAGACGGGCAGCCCCAGCATTTT,CASSPSGDGQPQHF,TRBJ1-5,14,TRBV5-1,few,NA
TGTGCCAGCAGCTTAAATCGCGGGGCGACCCAAGAGACCCAGTACTTC,CASSLNRGATQETQYF,TRBJ2-5,16,TRBV7-2,NA,NA
TGTGCCAGCTCCGACGAGCGTGAGCAGTACTTC,CASSDEREQYF,TRBJ2-7,11,TRBV2,NA,NA
TGTGCCAGCTCACCCGGGACTCCGGGGGACACCATATATTTT,CASSPGTPGDTIYF,TRBJ1-3,14,TRBV18,NA,NA
TGTGCCAGCAGCCCGGGGACTAGCGAGTTCGATGAGCAGTTCTTC,CASSPGTSEFDEQFF,TRBJ2-1,15,TRBV11-3,NA,TRBD2
TGTGCCAGCTCAAGGGGCTCGCAGGACACTGAAGCTTTCTTT,CASSRGSQDTEAFF,TRBJ1-1,14,TRBV18,NA,NA
TGTGCCAGCAGCTTTCTTACGGGGAACACTGAAGCTTTCTTT,CASSFLTGNTEAFF,TRBJ1-1,14,TRBV5-6,NA,NA
TGTGCCAGCAGCGCCGCAGGGGGCGCCTATGGCTACACCTTC,CASSAAGGAYGYTF,TRBJ1-2,14,TRBV9,NA,TRBD1
TGTGCCAGCAGCGTAGATAAGCGGGGGGGACAAGAGACCCAGTACTTC,CASSVDKRGGQETQYF,TRBJ2-5,16,TRBV9,NA,TRBD2
TGTGCCAGCAGCCCCCGGGGGACAGCGGGGGGGGAGCAGTACTTC,CASSPRGTAGGEQYF,TRBJ2-7,15,TRBV11-2,NA,TRBD2
TGTGCCAGCAGCTTTTCCGGGAAAGAAAAACTGTTTTTT,CASSFSGKEKLFF,TRBJ1-4,13,TRBV7-9,NA,NA
TGTGCCAGCAGCCAAGCGGCCAGGGTGAACACTGAAGCTTTCTTT,CASSQAARVNTEAFF,TRBJ1-1,15,TRBV4-2,NA,NA
TGCGCCAGCAGCTTGTATGGGGGGAAGTCCTACGAGCAGTACTTC,CASSLYGGKSYEQYF,TRBJ2-7,15,TRBV5-1,NA,NA
TGCGCCAGCAGCGGAACTTCGACAGGGGAAGCTTTCTTT,CASSGTSTGEAFF,TRBJ1-1,13,TRBV5-1,NA,TRBD1
TGCGCCAGCAGCTCGACAGGGGGGCCGGTGAGAAATTCACCCCTCCACTTT,CASSSTGGPVRNSPLHF,TRBJ1-6,17,TRBV5-1,NA,TRBD1
TGTGCCACCAGTGATTTTCGGCAGGGGGGTCGCAATGAGCAGTTCTTC,CATSDFRQGGRNEQFF,TRBJ2-1,16,TRBV24-1,NA,NA
TGCGCCAGCAGCCAAGAAGCGAGGAATTCCCACGAGCAGTACTTC,CASSQEARNSHEQYF,TRBJ2-7,15,TRBV4-1,once,NA
TGTGCCAGCAGTCGCTCAGGGTCCTACGAGCAGTACTTC,CASSRSGSYEQYF,TRBJ2-7,13,TRBV27,NA,NA
TGTGCCAGCAGCCATCTTTTTTATAATTCACCCCTCCACTTT,CASSHLFYNSPLHF,TRBJ1-6,14,TRBV3-1/TRBV3-2,few,NA
TGTGCCAGCAGTTTCGAGGGGGCTGGTCAGCCCCAGCATTTT,CASSFEGAGQPQHF,TRBJ1-5,14,TRBV27,NA,TRBD1
TGTGCCAGCAGTTACTTAAGGGGGCGTAGTACCTACGAGCAGTACTTC,CASSYLRGRSTYEQYF,TRBJ2-7,16,TRBV6-5,NA,TRBD1
TGTGCCAGCAGCTCAAGAGACCGGGGGGGCCGAGAGACCCAGTACTTC,CASSSRDRGGRETQYF,TRBJ2-5,16,TRBV5-4,NA,TRBD2